This entry lists 18 T cell receptor beta chains sequenced from one sample in a study of T cell repertoires in ileal Crohn's disease. Clones were read by immunoSEQ multiplex PCR, and TCRdb kept only the in-frame ones, dropping some. The sample has fewer than 8,000 clones, about 78% seen once. The sample consisted of ileal tissue. The source is an adult with Crohn's disease.

This chain uses TRBV4-1 with TRBJ1-6; 9 bases fit TRBD1. CDR3 length: 14 residues. V shed 4 bases and J 7 bases; nucleotides not matched to a gene: 2. Germline CDR1 MGHRA, CDR2 YSYEKL. The CDR3 bases are TGCGCCAGCAGCCGGACAGGGGAAAATTCACCCCTCCACTTT. Translation: CASSRTGENSPLHF.

The chain employs TRBV6-4 and TRBJ2-1; 7 bases are a match to TRBD1. Trimming took 3 bases from V and 9 from J; bases not matched to a gene: 5. Germline-derived CDR1 and CDR2 are MRHNA and SNTAGT. The CDR3 covers 13 residues. This chain's CDR3 is CASSERRGLEQFF. The CDR3 region has the DNA TGTGCCAGCAGTGAAAGAAGGGGGCTTGAGCAGTTCTTC.

This chain's CDR3 is CASSIGGTDGYTF. The CDR3 DNA follows: TGTGCCAGCTCAATAGGGGGGACAGATGGCTACACCTTC. This sequence joins TRBV18 and TRBJ1-2, with 7 bases identical to TRBD1. This CDR3 comprises 13 residues. Trimming removed 5 bases from V and 6 bases from J; junction bases left unmatched: 6. Germline V gives CDR1 KGHSH, CDR2 LQKENI.

V gene TRBV2 combines with J gene TRBJ2-2; possible D gene TRBD1, 5 bases. CDR1 and CDR2 (germline): SNHLY, FYNNEI. The CDR3 runs 14 residues. Between the trimmed V and J ends, which lost 6 bases and 0 bases, there was a span of 8 bases. The CDR3 bases are TGTGCCAGCAGGGACAAACCGAACACCGGGGAGCTGTTTTTT. It specifies CASRDKPNTGELFF.

V usage is TRBV6-5 and J usage is TRBJ2-7, with D tentatively TRBD1 (5 bases). Per the germline V gene, CDR1 is MNHEY and CDR2 is SVGAGI. V lost 6 bases, J lost 4 bases, and 16 bases lay in between. This CDR3 is built from 14 residues. CDR3 amino acids: CASSPLDMRYEQYF. The CDR3 nucleotides are TGTGCCAGCAGCCCTCTGGACATGCGGTACGAGCAGTACTTC.

The chain joins TRBV12-2 to TRBJ2-7; the table's D call TRBD1 went unverified against the DNA. TRBV12-2 is reported as a pseudogene. The CDR3 totals 17 residues. The CDR3 region is CASRLPRGRLSSYEQYF. The DNA of the CDR3 is TGTGCAAGTCGCCTACCCAGGGGCCGACTGAGCTCCTACGAGCAGTACTTC.

The V and J genes are TRBV7-2 and TRBJ2-1, with D perhaps matching TRBD2 (6 bases). The CDR3 is 15 residues long. Per germline, CDR1 SGHTA and CDR2 FQGNSA. The V end lost 1 base, the J end lost 8 bases, and 15 bases lay between the germline ends. CDR3 sequence reads: CASSLDMPGADEQFF. CDR3 in DNA: TGTGCCAGCAGCTTAGACATGCCGGGAGCCGATGAGCAGTTCTTC.

The rearrangement uses TRBV29-1 and TRBJ2-3, with D tentatively TRBD1 (5 bases). The CDR3 consists of 14 residues. Germline CDR1 is SQVTM and CDR2 is ANQGSEA. Deletions cut 3 bases from V and 4 bases from J, with 14 bases between. CDR3 protein: CSVEAPAGSDTQYF. In DNA, the CDR3 is TGCAGCGTTGAGGCCCCAGCAGGGTCAGATACGCAGTATTTT.

The genes are TRBV19 and TRBJ2-3; 9 nucleotides match TRBD1. The V and J ends lost 6 bases and 0 bases, in that order; junction bases with no gene match: 7. CDR1 LNHDA and CDR2 SQIVND come from the germline V gene (reference sequence). The CDR3 runs 16 residues. CDR3 nucleotide sequence: TGTGCCAGTAGCTCAGGGACAGGGTCGAGCACAGATACGCAGTATTTT. As protein: CASSSGTGSSTDTQYF.

V usage is TRBV30 and J usage is TRBJ1-1; D uncertain. Trimming took off 5 bases at V and 5 bases at J, with 9 bases between the two ends. CDR3 length: 11 residues. Per germline, CDR1 GTSNPN and CDR2 SVGIG (reference sequence). Written as DNA, the CDR3 is TGTGCCTGGGACCCGGGGACTGAAGCTTTCTTT. Translated: CAWDPGTEAFF.

V and J are TRBV6-5 and TRBJ1-2; D ambiguous. The CDR3 extends over 14 amino acids. The V and J ends lost 2 bases and 5 bases respectively, with 12 bases between them. Germline V gene sequence: CDR1 MNHEY, CDR2 SVGAGI. DNA for the CDR3: TGTGCCAGCAGTTACCGGCGGGCGGATTATGGCTACACCTTC. This encodes CASSYRRADYGYTF.

V gene TRBV29-1 combines with J gene TRBJ2-5; D unclear. The V gene's germline CDR1 is SQVTM and CDR2 ANQGSEA. This CDR3 comprises 14 residues. V lost 0 bases, J lost 4 bases, and 12 bases lay in between. The CDR3 loop is CSVEDHLVGETQYF. In nucleotides, the CDR3 is TGCAGCGTTGAAGATCACCTAGTGGGAGAGACCCAGTACTTC.

The chain has TRBV30 and TRBJ2-2; D perhaps matches TRBD2 (6 bases). Germline V CDR1 and CDR2: GTSNPN, SVGIG (reference sequence). With 4 bases removed from V and 6 bases from J, the gap between germline ends came to 15 bases. The CDR3 spans 14 residues. CDR3 protein: CAWNPGRGSGELFF. Written as DNA, the CDR3 is TGTGCCTGGAACCCCGGGCGGGGTTCCGGGGAGCTGTTTTTT.

In this sample, this clone turned up a few times. The chain joins TRBV28 to TRBJ1-5; possible D gene TRBD1, 6 bases. The CDR3 has 16 residues. V was pared by 5 bases and J by 1 base, with 15 bases between. CDR1 and CDR2 from the germline V gene are MDHEN and SYDVKM. The CDR3 coding sequence is TGTGCCAGCAGTGCCAGAAAAGGGGGAAGCAATCAGCCCCAGCATTTT. Encoded protein: CASSARKGGSNQPQHF.

This clone was counted a single time. The J gene is TRBJ1-4, the V gene TRBV7-8; 7 nucleotides align to TRBD1. The CDR3 is 16 amino acids. The trim removed 1 base at V and 5 bases at J, leaving 7 bases unmatched. Germline CDR1 reads SGHVS; CDR2 reads FQNEAQ. The CDR3: CASSLGARGINEKLFF. As DNA, the CDR3 is TGTGCCAGCAGCTTAGGGGCCAGGGGGATAAATGAAAAACTGTTTTTT.

This sequence joins TRBV15 and TRBJ2-1; the D gene is possibly TRBD1 (5 bases). Per germline, CDR1 LNHNV and CDR2 YYDKDF (reference sequence). This CDR3 region has 17 residues. Trimming took 2 bases from V and 6 from J, leaving 20 bases between them. Here the CDR3 reads CATSRPVTGPRFNEQFF. The CDR3 DNA sequence: TGTGCCACCAGCAGACCCGTAACAGGACCGAGGTTCAATGAGCAGTTCTTC.

The chain couples TRBV27 to TRBJ2-1; TRBD2 might be the D (5 bases). V lost 2 bases, J lost 2 bases, and 13 bases lay in between. Germline lookup yields CDR1 MNHEY and CDR2 SMNVEV (reference sequence). The CDR3 is made up of 16 amino acids. The CDR3 region has the DNA TGTGCCAGCAGTTTAAGGATACTCGGGACCTACAATGAGCAGTTCTTC. Its protein product is CASSLRILGTYNEQFF.

The chain employs TRBV5-1 and TRBJ2-2; 10 nucleotides line up with TRBD1. V lost 4 bases, J lost 5 bases, and 2 bases stayed unmatched. Germline V lookup: CDR1 SGHRS, CDR2 YFSETQ. The CDR3 sequence is 14 residues long. The CDR3 DNA reads TGCGCCAGCAGCCCGGGACAGGGGACCGGGGAGCTGTTTTTT. Its translation is CASSPGQGTGELFF.